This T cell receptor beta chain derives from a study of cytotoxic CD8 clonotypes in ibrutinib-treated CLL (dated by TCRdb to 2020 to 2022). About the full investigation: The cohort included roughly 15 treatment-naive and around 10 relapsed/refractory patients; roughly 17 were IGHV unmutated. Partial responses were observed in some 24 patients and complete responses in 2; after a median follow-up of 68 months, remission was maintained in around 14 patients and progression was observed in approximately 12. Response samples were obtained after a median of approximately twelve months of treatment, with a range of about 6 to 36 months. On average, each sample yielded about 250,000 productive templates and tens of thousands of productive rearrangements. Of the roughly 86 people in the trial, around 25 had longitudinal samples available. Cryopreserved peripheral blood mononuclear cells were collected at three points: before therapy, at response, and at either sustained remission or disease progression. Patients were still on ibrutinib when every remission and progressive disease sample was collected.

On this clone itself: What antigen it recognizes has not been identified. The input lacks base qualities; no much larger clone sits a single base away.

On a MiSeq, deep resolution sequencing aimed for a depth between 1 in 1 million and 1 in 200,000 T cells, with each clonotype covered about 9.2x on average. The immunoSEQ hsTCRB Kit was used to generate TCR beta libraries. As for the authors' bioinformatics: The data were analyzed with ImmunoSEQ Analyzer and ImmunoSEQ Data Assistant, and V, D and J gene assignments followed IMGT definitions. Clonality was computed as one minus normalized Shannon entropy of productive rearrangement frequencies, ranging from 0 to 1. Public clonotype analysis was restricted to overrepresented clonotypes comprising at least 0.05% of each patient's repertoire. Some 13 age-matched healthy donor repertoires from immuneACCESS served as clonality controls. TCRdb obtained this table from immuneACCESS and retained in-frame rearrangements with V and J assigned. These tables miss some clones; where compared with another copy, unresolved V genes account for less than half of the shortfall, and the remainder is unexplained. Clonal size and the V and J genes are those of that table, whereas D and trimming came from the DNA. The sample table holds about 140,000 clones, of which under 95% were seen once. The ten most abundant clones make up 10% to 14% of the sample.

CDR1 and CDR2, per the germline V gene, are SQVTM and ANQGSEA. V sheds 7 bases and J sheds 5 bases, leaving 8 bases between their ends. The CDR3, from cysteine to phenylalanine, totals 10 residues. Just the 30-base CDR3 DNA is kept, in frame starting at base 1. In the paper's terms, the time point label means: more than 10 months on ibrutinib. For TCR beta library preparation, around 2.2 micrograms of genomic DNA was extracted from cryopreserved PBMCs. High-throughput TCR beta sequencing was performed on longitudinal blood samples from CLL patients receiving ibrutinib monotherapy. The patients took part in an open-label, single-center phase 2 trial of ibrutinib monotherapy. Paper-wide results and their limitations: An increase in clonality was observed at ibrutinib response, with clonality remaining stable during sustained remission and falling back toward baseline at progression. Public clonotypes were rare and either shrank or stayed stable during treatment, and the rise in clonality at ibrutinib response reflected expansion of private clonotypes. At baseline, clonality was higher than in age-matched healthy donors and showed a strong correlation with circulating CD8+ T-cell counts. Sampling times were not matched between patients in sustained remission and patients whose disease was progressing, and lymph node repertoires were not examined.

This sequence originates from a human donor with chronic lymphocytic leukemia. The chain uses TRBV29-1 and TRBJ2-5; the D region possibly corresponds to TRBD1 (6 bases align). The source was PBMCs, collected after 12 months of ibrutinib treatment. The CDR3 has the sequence CSGGQETQYF. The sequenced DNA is TGCAGCGGCGGACAGGAGACCCAGTACTTC.